These 20 T cell receptor beta chains were sequenced from one sample in a study of Graves' ophthalmopathy and Graves' hyperthyroidism. Amplified TCR beta CDR3 regions were obtained using RNA transcripts as template. An initial RT-PCR round employing HTBI primers preceded a second-round multiplex PCR. TCRdb analysed the multiplex PCR reads with MiXCR anew, one entry per CDR3 protein. This table holds around 1,200,000 distinct CDR3 sequences, about two fifths found once. The sample taken for sequencing was peripheral blood or thyroid tissue (not recorded which). The receptor source for this set is an adult man with Graves' hyperthyroidism.

This chain connects TRBV12-3 or TRBV12-4 to TRBJ2-7; D might be TRBD1 or TRBD2, each matching 5 bases. V lost 6 bases and J lost 2, with 14 bases in between. This CDR3 region has 14 residues. CDR3 in amino acids: CASSQGDATYEQYF. The DNA of the CDR3 is TGTGCCAGCAGCCAAGGGGACGCCACCTACGAGCAGTACTTC.

In this sample, this clonotype turned up a few times. The chain couples TRBV12-3 or TRBV12-4 to TRBJ1-2; D remains ambiguous. The length of the CDR3 is 13 residues. V lost 6 bases and J 4 bases, leaving 12 bases between the germline ends. DNA for the CDR3: TGTGCCAGCAGAGTTATCGGGAGCTATGGCTACACCTTC. This translates into CASRVIGSYGYTF.

This clonotype has a count of ten or more. The chain combines TRBV5-1 with TRBJ1-4; D is unresolved. Looked up from germline, CDR1 is SGHRS and CDR2 is YFSETQ. CDR3 length equals 15 residues. V lost 4 bases to trimming and J lost 0 bases, with 10 bases between them. CDR3 coding DNA: TGCGCCAGCAGCGCGGACGCATCAACTAATGAAAAACTGTTTTTT. Its translation: CASSADASTNEKLFF.

This clonotype has a count of ten or more. V gene TRBV20-1 combines with J gene TRBJ1-2, with D possibly matching TRBD1 (5 bases). Per the germline V gene, CDR1 is DFQATT and CDR2 is SNEGSKA (reference sequence). This CDR3 comprises 14 residues. Trimming removed 1 base from V and 1 base from J, with 10 bases in between. This CDR3 is CSARGQTINYGYTF. The CDR3 DNA is TGCAGTGCTAGAGGACAGACTATTAACTATGGCTACACCTTC.

This clonotype turned up a few times. V is TRBV4-3 and J is TRBJ1-5, with D possibly being TRBD1 (6 bases). This CDR3 comprises 17 residues. Trimming shortened V by 1 base and J by 2 bases, and 15 bases separated the two germline ends. Per the germline V gene, CDR1 is LGHNA and CDR2 is YSLEER. The CDR3 DNA sequence: TGCGCCAGCAGCCAAGTACCGCGGACAGTTGGCAATCAGCCCCAGCATTTT. The encoded protein is CASSQVPRTVGNQPQHF.

This clonotype came up once. The junction differs from germline at one of its ends, possibly a read error. V and J are TRBV24-1 and TRBJ1-5; 8 bases line up with TRBD1. Germline V gene sequence: CDR1 KGHDR, CDR2 SFDVKD. The CDR3 extends over 13 amino acids. DNA for the CDR3: TGTACCACCAGAGGGACAGGCAGTCAGCCCCAGCATTTT. As protein: CTTRGTGSQPQHF.

About this clonotype itself: It may be a read error: a sequence one base away is much more abundant. The chain combines TRBV2 with TRBJ1-2, with a weak D call TRBD1 (6 bases). CDR3 length equals 12 residues. V was cut by 3 bases and J by 8 bases, with 10 bases left in between. In germline, CDR1 is SNHLY, CDR2 FYNNEI. The CDR3 coding sequence is TGTGCCAGCAGTGAGGGACATGGAGGCTACACCTTC. Translated, it gives CASSEGHGGYTF.

This clonotype was recorded many times. Here the CDR3 reads CSARVAGGSQPQHF. For the CDR3, the DNA is TGCAGTGCTAGAGTGGCAGGGGGAAGTCAGCCCCAGCATTTT. The rearrangement links TRBV20-1 to TRBJ1-5; 7 nucleotides agree with TRBD1. The V gene's germline CDR1 is DFQATT and CDR2 SNEGSKA (reference sequence). The CDR3 extends over 14 amino acids. The junction had 6 bases not matched to a gene; V was cut back by 1 base and J by 6 bases.

The chain carries TRBV10-3 and TRBJ1-5; D perhaps matches TRBD1 (6 bases). CDR1 and CDR2 from the germline V gene are ENHRY and SYGVKD. The CDR3 consists of 15 residues. V was cut by 4 bases and J by 5 bases, with 15 bases left in between. For the CDR3, the DNA is TGTGCCATCAGTGGGGGGGCCCCCTTAGATCAGCCCCAGCATTTT. Its protein product is CAISGGAPLDQPQHF.

This clonotype was recorded many times. V is TRBV19 and J is TRBJ1-5; D is undetermined. Germline loops: CDR1 LNHDA, CDR2 SQIVND (reference sequence). The CDR3 sequence is 14 residues long. The V gene lost 1 base and the J gene lost 1 base, with 5 bases spanning the gap. Here the CDR3 reads CASSIGVSNQPQHF. As DNA, the CDR3 is TGTGCCAGTAGTATAGGGGTGAGCAATCAGCCCCAGCATTTT.

This clonotype turned up a few times. A much larger clone is a single base away; this may be a read error. V is TRBV7-9 and J is TRBJ1-2; 8 bases map to TRBD1. CDR3 length: 14 amino acids. Trimming cost V 5 bases and J 7 bases; bases outside gene matches: 9. Germline assignment: CDR1 SEHNR and CDR2 FQNEAQ (reference sequence). The CDR3 loop is CASSPTGGVRGYTF. The CDR3 region has the DNA TGTGCCAGCAGCCCCACAGGGGGGGTTCGTGGCTACACCTTC.

This chain links TRBV7-6 with TRBJ2-7; 8 bases are shared with TRBD1. V was clipped by 3 bases and J by 2 bases; unmatched bases: 18. The CDR3 has 19 amino acids. Germline lookup yields CDR1 SGHVS and CDR2 FNYEAQ. CDR3 in DNA: TGTGCCAGCAGCTTCTCCCCGCCCGAAACCGGGACAGGCCCCTACGAGCAGTACTTC. Translation: CASSFSPPETGTGPYEQYF.

This clonotype was recorded many times. The chain employs TRBV7-2 and TRBJ1-1, with TRBD1 matching 8 bases. Germline CDR1 reads SGHTA; CDR2 reads FQGNSA. The CDR3 runs 14 residues. V was clipped by 4 bases and J by 3 bases; unmatched bases: 4. The CDR3 nucleotides are TGTGCCAGCAGCTCCCACAGGGGGTACACTGAAGCTTTCTTT. This sequence encodes CASSSHRGYTEAFF.

This clonotype was detected ten times or more. V and J are TRBV12-3 or TRBV12-4 and TRBJ2-7; D tentatively fits TRBD1 or TRBD2 (5 bases each). This CDR3 has 13 residues. V shed 1 base and J shed 6 bases, with 10 bases lying between them. CDR3 nucleotides: TGTGCCAGCAGTTTAGTCGGGACCGTCGAGCAGTACTTC. Amino acids: CASSLVGTVEQYF.

As regards this clonotype: At one of its ends the junction is not consistent with the germline gene, which may arise from a read error. The rearrangement uses TRBV10-2 and TRBJ1-1; 9 bases fit TRBD1. There are 14 residues in the CDR3. CDR1 and CDR2 from the germline V gene are WSHSY and SAAADI. CDR3 protein: CTSSVGQGRTEAFF. DNA for the CDR3: TGCACCAGCAGTGTAGGACAGGGGAGGACTGAAGCTTTCTTT.

V usage is TRBV25-1 and J usage is TRBJ1-2; 9 bases agree with TRBD1. Germline CDR1 and CDR2: MGHDK and SYGVNS. CDR3 length equals 16 residues. Germline trimming cut 4 bases from V and 8 bases from J; bases unmatched to any gene: 14. The CDR3 sequence is CASSGETGGTSSGYTF. CDR3 DNA sequence: TGTGCCAGCAGTGGCGAGACAGGGGGTACGAGTAGCGGCTACACCTTC.

This clonotype was found many times. The chain recombines TRBV7-9 with TRBJ2-7; D is ambiguous. The germline V gene has CDR1 SEHNR and CDR2 FQNEAQ (reference sequence). The V end was cut by 5 bases, the J end by 4 bases, with 12 bases between. This CDR3 is 13 amino acids long. CDR3 DNA: TGTGCCAGCAGCGCCACGGAAGAATACGAGCAGTACTTC. This gives the protein CASSATEEYEQYF.

This clonotype was found once. V and J are TRBV10-3 and TRBJ1-5; maybe TRBD1 (5 bases). The germline CDR1 and CDR2 sequences are ENHRY and SYGVKD. This CDR3 has 14 residues. Trimming cost V 7 bases and J 0 bases, with 10 bases left between them. DNA for the CDR3: TGTGCCATCATGGCAGGGCTTAGCAATCAGCCCCAGCATTTT. This codes for CAIMAGLSNQPQHF.

The rearrangement uses TRBV9 and TRBJ1-2; 10 bases map to TRBD1. Trimming cost V 3 bases and J 2 bases; bases outside gene matches: 4. The V gene's germline CDR1 is SGDLS and CDR2 YYNGEE. This CDR3 is built from 15 residues. CDR3 coding DNA: TGTGCCAGCAGCGCTGAGGGACAGGGGAACTATGGCTACACCTTC. It codes for CASSAEGQGNYGYTF.

This clonotype appeared a few times. The rearrangement joins TRBV7-9 to TRBJ1-1; no firm D call. V was clipped by 5 bases and J by 6 bases, with 10 bases between them. Per germline, CDR1 SEHNR and CDR2 FQNEAQ (reference sequence). This CDR3 comprises 12 residues. CDR3 DNA sequence: TGTGCCAGCAGCGAAGGATACGCTGAAGCTTTCTTT. Residues: CASSEGYAEAFF.